A selection of T cell receptor beta chains follows, all from one sample in a study of T cell responses to AZD1222 COVID-19 vaccine. Libraries were prepared by immunoSEQ multiplex PCR; TCRdb keeps only in-frame clonotypes and omits some of them. The table lists about 110,000 clones, over 75% of them singletons, with roughly 13% in the top ten. This specimen was peripheral blood, taken on day 0 of MenACWY control vaccination. The receptors were sampled from an adult in good health. CDR3s include the opening cysteine and the closing phenylalanine or tryptophan. The order of the fields is J gene, V gene, CDR3 protein.

J: TRBJ2-1; V: TRBV15; CDR3: CATSRGSGGARNEQFF
J: TRBJ1-1; V: TRBV7-9; CDR3: CASSRLGYEGAEAFF
J: TRBJ2-7; V: TRBV11-2; CDR3: CASSLGYRGRSSYEQYF
J: TRBJ1-4; V: TRBV6-5; CDR3: CASSSTATNEKLFF
J: TRBJ2-7; V: TRBV4-3; CDR3: CASSQEGWYEQYF
J: TRBJ2-3; V: TRBV24-1; CDR3: CATSDSPPDTQYF
J: TRBJ1-4; V: TRBV5-4; CDR3: CASSLTADNEKLFF
J: TRBJ2-1; V: TRBV6-1; CDR3: CASSESAGSFHEQFF
J: TRBJ1-1; V: TRBV5-8; CDR3: CASSLRGPLMNTEAFF
J: TRBJ2-1; V: TRBV19; CDR3: CASSTEGLAEFSYNEQFF
J: TRBJ2-1; V: TRBV2; CDR3: CASSERGGSYNEQFF
J: TRBJ1-2; V: TRBV9; CDR3: CASSGLTESGYTF
J: TRBJ2-1; V: TRBV6-2/TRBV6-3; CDR3: CASSSGSRGEQFF
J: TRBJ1-1; V: TRBV6-5; CDR3: CASSYPETANTEAFF
J: TRBJ2-3; V: TRBV28; CDR3: CASSVDRRGTDTQYF
J: TRBJ1-2; V: TRBV4-2; CDR3: CASSQVGGYYGYTF
J: TRBJ1-1; V: TRBV5-4; CDR3: CASSLRSDEAFF
J: TRBJ2-2; V: TRBV7-8; CDR3: CASSQLSVSGGVNTGELFF
J: TRBJ2-7; V: TRBV11-3; CDR3: CASSLGGESSYEQYF
J: TRBJ1-1; V: TRBV5-4; CDR3: CASSLRPVNTEAFF
J: TRBJ1-1; V: TRBV5-1; CDR3: CASSLAWRQTNTEAFF
J: TRBJ1-2; V: TRBV2; CDR3: CASSEGHNYGYTF
J: TRBJ2-1; V: TRBV5-1; CDR3: CASSFPTGENEQFF
J: TRBJ1-5; V: TRBV7-8; CDR3: CASSLGARTDNQPQHF
J: TRBJ2-7; V: TRBV7-8; CDR3: CASSLDKTDRPNF
J: TRBJ2-5; V: TRBV27; CDR3: CASRGETQYF
J: TRBJ2-4; V: TRBV19; CDR3: CASSDTSGSVGYF
J: TRBJ1-1; V: TRBV7-9; CDR3: CASSLGRGVKTDTEAFF
J: TRBJ2-3; V: TRBV9; CDR3: CASSVGGPDTQYF
J: TRBJ1-1; V: TRBV19; CDR3: CASSISGYVQAFF
J: TRBJ2-7; V: TRBV18; CDR3: CASSPSTSGDSSYEQYF
J: TRBJ1-3; V: TRBV9; CDR3: CASSVGTQRNTIYF